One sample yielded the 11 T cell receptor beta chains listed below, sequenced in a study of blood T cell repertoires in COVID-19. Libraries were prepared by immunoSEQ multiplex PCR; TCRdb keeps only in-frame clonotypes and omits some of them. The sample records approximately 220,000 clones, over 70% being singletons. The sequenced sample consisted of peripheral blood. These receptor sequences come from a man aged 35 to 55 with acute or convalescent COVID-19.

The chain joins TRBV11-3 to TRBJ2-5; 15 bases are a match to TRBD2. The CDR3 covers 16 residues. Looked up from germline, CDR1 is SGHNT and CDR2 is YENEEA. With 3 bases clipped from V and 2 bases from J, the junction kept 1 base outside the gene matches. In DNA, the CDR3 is TGTGCCAGCAGCTTGGGACTAGCGGGAGGACAAGAGACCCAGTACTTC. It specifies CASSLGLAGGQETQYF. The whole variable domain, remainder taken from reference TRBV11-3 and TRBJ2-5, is EAGVVQSPRYKIIEKKQPVAFWCNPISGHNTLYWYLQNLGQGPELLIRYENEEAVDDSQLPKDRFSAERLKGVDSTLKIQPAELGDSAVYLCASSLGLAGGQETQYFGPGTRLLVL.

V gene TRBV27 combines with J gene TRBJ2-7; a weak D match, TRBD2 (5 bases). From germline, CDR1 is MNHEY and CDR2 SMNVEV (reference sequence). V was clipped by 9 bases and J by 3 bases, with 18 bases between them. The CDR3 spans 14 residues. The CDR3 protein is CASAPPSLLYEQYF. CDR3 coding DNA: TGTGCCAGTGCCCCTCCTAGCCTGCTCTACGAGCAGTACTTC.

The DNA for the CDR3 is TGTGCCAGCAGTTACTCGCGTCAAGAGACCCAGTACTTC. This codes for CASSYSRQETQYF. The rearrangement uses TRBV6-5 and TRBJ2-5; D gene uncertain. V was shortened by 0 bases and J by 2 bases, with 4 bases between the two germline ends. The germline V gene encodes CDR1 MNHEY and CDR2 SVGAGI. CDR3 length equals 13 residues.

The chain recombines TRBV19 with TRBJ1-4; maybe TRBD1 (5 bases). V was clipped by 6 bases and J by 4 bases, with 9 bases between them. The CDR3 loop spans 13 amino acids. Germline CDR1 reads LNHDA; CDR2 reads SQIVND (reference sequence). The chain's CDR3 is CASSTGDNEKLFF. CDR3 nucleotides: TGTGCCAGTAGCACAGGAGATAATGAAAAACTGTTTTTT. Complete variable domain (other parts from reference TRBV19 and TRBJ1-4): DGGITQSPKYLFRKEGQNVTLSCEQNLNHDAMYWYRQDPGQGLRLIYYSQIVNDFQKGDIAEGYSVSREKKESFPLTVTSAQKNPTAFYLCASSTGDNEKLFFGSGTQLSVL.

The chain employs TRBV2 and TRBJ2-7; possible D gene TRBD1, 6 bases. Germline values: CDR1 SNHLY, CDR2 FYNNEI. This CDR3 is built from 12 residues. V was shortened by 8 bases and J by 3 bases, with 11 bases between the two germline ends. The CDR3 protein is CASAVGGYEQYF. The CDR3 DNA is TGTGCCAGCGCGGTAGGGGGCTACGAGCAGTACTTC.

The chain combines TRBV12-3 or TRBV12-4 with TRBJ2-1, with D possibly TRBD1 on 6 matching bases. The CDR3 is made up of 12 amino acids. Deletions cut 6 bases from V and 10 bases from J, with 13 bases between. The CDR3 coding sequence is TGTGCCAGCAGCTACAGGGCTCGGGAGCAGTTCTTC. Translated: CASSYRAREQFF.

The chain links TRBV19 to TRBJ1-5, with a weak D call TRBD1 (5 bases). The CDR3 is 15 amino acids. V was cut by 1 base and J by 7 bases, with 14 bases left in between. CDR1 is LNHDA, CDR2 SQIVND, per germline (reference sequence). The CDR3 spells CASSIVGEGRQPQHF. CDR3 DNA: TGTGCCAGTAGTATAGTGGGGGAGGGCAGACAGCCCCAGCATTTT.

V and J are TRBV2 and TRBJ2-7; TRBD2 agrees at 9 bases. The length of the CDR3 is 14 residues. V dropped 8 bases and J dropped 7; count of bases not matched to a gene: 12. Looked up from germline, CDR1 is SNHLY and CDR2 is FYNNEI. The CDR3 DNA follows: TGTGCCAGCTTTGGACTAGCGAGCCTGGGAGAGCAGTACTTC. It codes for CASFGLASLGEQYF.

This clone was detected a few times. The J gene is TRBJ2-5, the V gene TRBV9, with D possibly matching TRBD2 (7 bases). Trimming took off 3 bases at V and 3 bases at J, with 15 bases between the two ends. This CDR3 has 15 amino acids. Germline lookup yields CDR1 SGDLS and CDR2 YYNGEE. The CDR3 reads CASSARGAKEETQYF. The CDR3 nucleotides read TGTGCCAGCAGCGCCCGGGGGGCCAAGGAAGAGACCCAGTACTTC.

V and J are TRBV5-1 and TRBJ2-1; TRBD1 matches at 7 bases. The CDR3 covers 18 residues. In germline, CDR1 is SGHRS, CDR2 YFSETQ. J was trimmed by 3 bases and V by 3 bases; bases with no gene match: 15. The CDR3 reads CASSSPRDGTEVYNEQFF. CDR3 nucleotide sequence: TGCGCCAGCAGCTCCCCCCGGGACGGGACAGAGGTCTACAATGAGCAGTTCTTC.

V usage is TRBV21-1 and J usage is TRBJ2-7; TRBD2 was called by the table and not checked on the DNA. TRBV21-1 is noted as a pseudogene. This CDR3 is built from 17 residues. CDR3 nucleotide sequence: TGTGCCAGCAGCAAATCTTCGACTAGCCGGCGCTCCTACGAGCAGTACTTC. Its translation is CASSKSSTSRRSYEQYF.